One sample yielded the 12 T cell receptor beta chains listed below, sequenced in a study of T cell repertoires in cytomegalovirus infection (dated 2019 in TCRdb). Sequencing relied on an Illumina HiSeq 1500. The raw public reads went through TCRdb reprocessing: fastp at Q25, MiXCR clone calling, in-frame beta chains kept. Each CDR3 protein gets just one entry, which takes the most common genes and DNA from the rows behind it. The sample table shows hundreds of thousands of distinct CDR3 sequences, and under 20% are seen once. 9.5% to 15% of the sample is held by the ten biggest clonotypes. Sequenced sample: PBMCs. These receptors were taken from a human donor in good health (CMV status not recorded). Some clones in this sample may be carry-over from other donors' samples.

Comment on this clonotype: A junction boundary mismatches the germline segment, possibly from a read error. The CDR3 coding sequence is TGTGCCAGCAGTTCAGCAGGGTTGAAGACTGAAGCTTTCTTT. The encoded protein is CASSSAGLKTEAFF. The genes are TRBV27 and TRBJ1-1; a possible D gene is TRBD1 (5 bases). The CDR3 length is 14 residues. CDR1 and CDR2 (germline): MNHEY, SMNVEV (reference sequence).

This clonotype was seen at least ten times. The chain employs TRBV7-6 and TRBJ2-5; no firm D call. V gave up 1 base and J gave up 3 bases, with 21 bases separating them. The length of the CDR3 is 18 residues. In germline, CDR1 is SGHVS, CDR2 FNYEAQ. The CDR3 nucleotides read TGTGCCAGCAGCTTAGAGCCTGGGATAATCGCACGAGAAGAGACCCAGTACTTC. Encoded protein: CASSLEPGIIAREETQYF.

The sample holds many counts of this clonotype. The CDR3 spells CASRTGLAGTDTQYF. Here the CDR3 DNA reads TGTGCCAGCAGGACAGGTTTGGCCGGCACAGATACGCAGTATTTT. This chain links TRBV6-1 with TRBJ2-3, with D possibly being TRBD1 (6 bases). The CDR3 sequence is 15 residues long. CDR1 and CDR2 (germline): MNHNS, SASEGT. Trimming shortened V by 6 bases and J by 1 base, and 14 bases separated the two germline ends.

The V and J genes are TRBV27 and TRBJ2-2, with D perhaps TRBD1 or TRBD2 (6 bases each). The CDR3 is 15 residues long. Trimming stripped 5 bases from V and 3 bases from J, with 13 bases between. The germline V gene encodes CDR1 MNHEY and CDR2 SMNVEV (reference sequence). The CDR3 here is CASSPRGQYTGELFF. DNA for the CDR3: TGTGCCAGCAGTCCCCGGGGGCAGTACACCGGGGAGCTGTTTTTT.

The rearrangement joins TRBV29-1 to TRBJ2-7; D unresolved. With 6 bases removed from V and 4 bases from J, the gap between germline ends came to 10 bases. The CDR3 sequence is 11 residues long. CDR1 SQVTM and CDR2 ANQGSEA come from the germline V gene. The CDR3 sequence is CSVETEYEQYF. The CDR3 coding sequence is TGCAGCGTCGAAACAGAATACGAGCAGTACTTC.

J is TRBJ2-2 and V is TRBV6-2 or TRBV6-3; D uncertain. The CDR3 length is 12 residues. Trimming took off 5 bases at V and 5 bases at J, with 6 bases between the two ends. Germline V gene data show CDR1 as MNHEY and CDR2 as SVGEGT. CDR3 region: CASSPTTGELFF. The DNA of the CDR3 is TGTGCCAGCAGTCCTACGACCGGGGAGCTGTTTTTT.

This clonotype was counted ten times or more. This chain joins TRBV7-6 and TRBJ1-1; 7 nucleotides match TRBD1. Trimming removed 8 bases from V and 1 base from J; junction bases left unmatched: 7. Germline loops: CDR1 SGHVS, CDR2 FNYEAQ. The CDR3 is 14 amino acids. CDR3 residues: CASHTGEWNTEAFF. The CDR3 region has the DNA TGTGCCAGCCATACAGGGGAGTGGAACACTGAAGCTTTCTTT.

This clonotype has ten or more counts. The CDR3 sequence is CASSLIDRGGEQYF. The CDR3 nucleotides read TGTGCCAGCAGCCTGATAGACAGGGGAGGCGAGCAGTACTTC. The chain has TRBV7-2 and TRBJ2-7; 8 nucleotides match TRBD1. The CDR3 covers 14 residues. J gave up 6 bases and V 5 bases, and 9 bases lay outside the gene matches. CDR1 is SGHTA, CDR2 FQGNSA, per germline. The variable domain in full, completed from reference TRBV7-2 and TRBJ2-7, reads GAGVSQSPSNKVTEKGKDVELRCDPISGHTALYWYRQSLGQGLEFLIYFQGNSAPDKSGLPSDRFSAERTGGSVSTLTIQRTQQEDSAVYLCASSLIDRGGEQYFGPGTRLTVT.

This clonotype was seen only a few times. CDR3 in amino acids: CSAPYLNYGYTF. The CDR3 coding sequence is TGCAGTGCCCCATACCTAAACTATGGCTACACCTTC. This chain uses TRBV20-1 with TRBJ1-2; no reliable D call. The V and J ends lost 6 bases and 2 bases respectively, with 10 bases between them. The germline CDR1 and CDR2 sequences are DFQATT and SNEGSKA (reference sequence). This CDR3 is 12 amino acids long.

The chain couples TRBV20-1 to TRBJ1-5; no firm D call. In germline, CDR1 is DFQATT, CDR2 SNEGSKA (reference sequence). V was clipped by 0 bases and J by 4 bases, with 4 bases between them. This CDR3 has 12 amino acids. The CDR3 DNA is TGCAGTGCTAGAGATCGAAATCAGCCCCAGCATTTT. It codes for CSARDRNQPQHF.

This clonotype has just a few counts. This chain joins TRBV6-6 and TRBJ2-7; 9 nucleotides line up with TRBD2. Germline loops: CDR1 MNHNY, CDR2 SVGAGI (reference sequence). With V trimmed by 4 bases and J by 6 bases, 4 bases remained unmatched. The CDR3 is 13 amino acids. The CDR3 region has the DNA TGTGCCAGCAGTTCCCCAGCGGGGGGCGAGCAGTACTTC. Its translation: CASSSPAGGEQYF.

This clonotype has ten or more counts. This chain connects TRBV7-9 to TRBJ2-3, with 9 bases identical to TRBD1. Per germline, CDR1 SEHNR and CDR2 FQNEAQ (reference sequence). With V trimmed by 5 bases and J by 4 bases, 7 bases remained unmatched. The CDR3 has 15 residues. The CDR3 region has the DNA TGTGCCAGCAGCCCAGGGACAGGGAACGCAGATACGCAGTATTTT. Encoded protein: CASSPGTGNADTQYF.